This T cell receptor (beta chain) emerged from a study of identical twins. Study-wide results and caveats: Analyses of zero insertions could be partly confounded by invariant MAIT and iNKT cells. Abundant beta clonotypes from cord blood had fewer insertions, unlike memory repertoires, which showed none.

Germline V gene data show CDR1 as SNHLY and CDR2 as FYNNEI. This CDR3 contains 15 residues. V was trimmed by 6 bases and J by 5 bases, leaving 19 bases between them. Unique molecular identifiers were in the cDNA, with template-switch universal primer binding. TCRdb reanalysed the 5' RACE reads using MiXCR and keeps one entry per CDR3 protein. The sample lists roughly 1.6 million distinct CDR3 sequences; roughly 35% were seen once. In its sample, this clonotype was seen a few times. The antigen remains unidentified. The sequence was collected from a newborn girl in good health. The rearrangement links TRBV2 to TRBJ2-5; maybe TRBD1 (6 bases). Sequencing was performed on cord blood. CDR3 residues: CASRAQGILAETQYF. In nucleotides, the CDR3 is TGTGCCAGCAGGGCCCAGGGGATTTTAGCGGAGACCCAGTACTTC.